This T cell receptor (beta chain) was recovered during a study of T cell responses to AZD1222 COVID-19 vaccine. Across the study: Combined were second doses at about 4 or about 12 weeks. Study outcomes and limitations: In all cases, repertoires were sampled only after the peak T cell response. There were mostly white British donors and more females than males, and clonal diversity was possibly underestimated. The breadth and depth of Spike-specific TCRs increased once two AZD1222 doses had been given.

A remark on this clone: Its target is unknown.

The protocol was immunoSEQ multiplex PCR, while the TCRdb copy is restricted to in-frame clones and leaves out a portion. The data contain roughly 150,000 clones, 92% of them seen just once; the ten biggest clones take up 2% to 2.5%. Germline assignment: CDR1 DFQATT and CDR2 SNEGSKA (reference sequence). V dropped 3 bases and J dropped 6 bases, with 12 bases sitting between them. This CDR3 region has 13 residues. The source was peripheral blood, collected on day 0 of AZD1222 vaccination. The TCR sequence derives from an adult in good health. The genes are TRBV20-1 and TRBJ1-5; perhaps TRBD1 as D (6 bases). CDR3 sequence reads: CSASTGYSQPQHF. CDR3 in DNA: TGCAGTGCTAGTACAGGGTACTCTCAGCCCCAGCATTTT.